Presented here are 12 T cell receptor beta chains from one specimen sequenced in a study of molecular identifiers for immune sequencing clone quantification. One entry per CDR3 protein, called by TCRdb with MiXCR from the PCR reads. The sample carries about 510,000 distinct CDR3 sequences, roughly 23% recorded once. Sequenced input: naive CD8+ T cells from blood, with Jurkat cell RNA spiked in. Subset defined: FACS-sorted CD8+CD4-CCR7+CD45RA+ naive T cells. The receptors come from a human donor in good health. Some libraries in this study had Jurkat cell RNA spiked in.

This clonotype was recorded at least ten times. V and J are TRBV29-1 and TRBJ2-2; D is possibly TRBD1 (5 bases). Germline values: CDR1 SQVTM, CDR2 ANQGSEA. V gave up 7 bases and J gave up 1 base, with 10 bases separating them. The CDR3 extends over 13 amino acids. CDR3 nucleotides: TGCAGCGCACCCAGGGAGAACACCGGGGAGCTGTTTTTT. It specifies CSAPRENTGELFF.

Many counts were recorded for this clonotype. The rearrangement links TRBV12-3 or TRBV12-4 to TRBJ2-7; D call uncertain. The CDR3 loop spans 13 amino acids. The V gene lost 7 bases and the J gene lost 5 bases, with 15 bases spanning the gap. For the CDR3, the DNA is TGTGCCAGCACCGAAGAAAGCCGGAACGAGCAGTACTTC. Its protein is CASTEESRNEQYF.

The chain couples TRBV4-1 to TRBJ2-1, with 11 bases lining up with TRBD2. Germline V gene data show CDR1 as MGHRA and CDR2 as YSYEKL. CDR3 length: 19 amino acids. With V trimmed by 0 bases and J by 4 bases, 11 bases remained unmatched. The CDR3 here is CASSQDVRGTSGLYNEQFF. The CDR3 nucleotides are TGCGCCAGCAGCCAAGATGTCCGGGGGACTAGCGGACTTTACAATGAGCAGTTCTTC.

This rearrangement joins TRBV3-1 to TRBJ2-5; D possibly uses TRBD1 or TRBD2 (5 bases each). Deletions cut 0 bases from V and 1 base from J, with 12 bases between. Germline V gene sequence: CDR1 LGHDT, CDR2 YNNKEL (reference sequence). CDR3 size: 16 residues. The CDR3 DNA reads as TGTGCCAGCAGCCAAGAACATCGGGGCGCCCAAGAGACCCAGTACTTC. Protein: CASSQEHRGAQETQYF.

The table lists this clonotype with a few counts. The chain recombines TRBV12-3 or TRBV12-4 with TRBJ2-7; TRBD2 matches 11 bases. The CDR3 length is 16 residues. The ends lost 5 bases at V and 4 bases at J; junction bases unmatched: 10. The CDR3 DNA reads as TGTGCCAGCAGTCCAGCGGGGGGACTAGCGGAATACGAGCAGTACTTC. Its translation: CASSPAGGLAEYEQYF.

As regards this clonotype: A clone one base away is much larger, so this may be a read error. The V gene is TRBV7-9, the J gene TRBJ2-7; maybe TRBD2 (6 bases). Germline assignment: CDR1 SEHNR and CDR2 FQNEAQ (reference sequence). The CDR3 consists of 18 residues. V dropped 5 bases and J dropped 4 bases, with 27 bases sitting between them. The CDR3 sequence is CASSLGTSQTEGWYEQYF. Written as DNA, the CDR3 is TGTGCCAGCAGCCTAGGTACTAGCCAGACGGAGGGTTGGTACGAGCAGTACTTC.

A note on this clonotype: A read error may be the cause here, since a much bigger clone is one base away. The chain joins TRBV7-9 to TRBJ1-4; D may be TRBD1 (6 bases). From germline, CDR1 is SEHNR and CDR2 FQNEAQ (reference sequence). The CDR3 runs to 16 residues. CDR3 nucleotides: TGTGCCAGCAGCTTAGAAGAGGGGGGAACTGATGAAAAACTGTTTTTT. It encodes CASSLEEGGTDEKLFF.

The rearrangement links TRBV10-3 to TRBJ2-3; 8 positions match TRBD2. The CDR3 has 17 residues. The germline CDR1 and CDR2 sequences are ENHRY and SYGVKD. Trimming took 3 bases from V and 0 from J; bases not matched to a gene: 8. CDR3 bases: TGTGCCATCAGTGAACTAGGAACTAGCGGTAGCACAGATACGCAGTATTTT. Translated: CAISELGTSGSTDTQYF.

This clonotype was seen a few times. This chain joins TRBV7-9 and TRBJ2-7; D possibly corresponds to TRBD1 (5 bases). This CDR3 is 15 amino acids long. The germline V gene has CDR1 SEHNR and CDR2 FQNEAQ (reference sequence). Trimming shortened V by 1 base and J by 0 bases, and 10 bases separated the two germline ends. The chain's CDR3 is CASSLVEGASYEQYF. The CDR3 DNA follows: TGTGCCAGCAGCTTAGTCGAAGGGGCCTCCTACGAGCAGTACTTC.

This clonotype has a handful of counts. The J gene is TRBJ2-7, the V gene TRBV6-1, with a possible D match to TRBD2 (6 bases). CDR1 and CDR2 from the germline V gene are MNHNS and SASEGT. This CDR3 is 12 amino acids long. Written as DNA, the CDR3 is TGTGCTGTCACGGGAGCCCGGGTCGAGCAGTACTTC. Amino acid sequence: CAVTGARVEQYF.

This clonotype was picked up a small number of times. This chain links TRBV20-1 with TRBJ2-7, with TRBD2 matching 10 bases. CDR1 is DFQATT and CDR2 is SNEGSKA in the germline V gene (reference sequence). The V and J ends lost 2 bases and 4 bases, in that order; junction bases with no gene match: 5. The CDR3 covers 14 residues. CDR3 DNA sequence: TGCAGTGCTAGACCTAGCGGGAGTATTTACGAGCAGTACTTC. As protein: CSARPSGSIYEQYF.

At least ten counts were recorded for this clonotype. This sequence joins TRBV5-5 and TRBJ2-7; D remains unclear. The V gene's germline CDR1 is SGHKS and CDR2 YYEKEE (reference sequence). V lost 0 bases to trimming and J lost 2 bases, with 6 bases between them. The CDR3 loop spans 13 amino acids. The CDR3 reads CASSLGHPYEQYF. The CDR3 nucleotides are TGTGCCAGCAGCTTGGGCCATCCCTACGAGCAGTACTTC.